These 18 T cell receptor beta chains originate from one sample sequenced in a study of cytomegalovirus exposure and HLA in healthy donors. Researchers ran the PCR with 60 Vbeta and 13 Jbeta primers. The assay was immunoSEQ multiplex PCR, and TCRdb's table has in-frame clones only and misses some. This table holds about 55,000 clones, 70% to 85% found once. Sequenced sample: PBMCs. The receptor source for this set is a man aged 25 to 40 in good health and CMV-seronegative.

The chain is built from TRBV6-1 and TRBJ1-2, with TRBD1 identical over 11 bases. Germline V CDR1 and CDR2: MNHNS, SASEGT. The CDR3 is 14 amino acids. Unmatched junction bases numbered 8, after V lost 5 bases and J lost 9 bases. The CDR3 nucleotides read TGTGCCAGCAGTCCTCCCGGGGACAGGGGGAGCTACACCTTC. It translates to CASSPPGDRGSYTF.

The chain couples TRBV2 to TRBJ2-1; 14 bases are shared with TRBD2. The J segment lost 1 base and the V segment lost 6 bases, leaving 8 bases of the junction unmatched. Germline V gene sequence: CDR1 SNHLY, CDR2 FYNNEI. The CDR3 totals 18 residues. This CDR3 is CASSSGLAGEISYNEQFF. For the CDR3, the DNA is TGTGCCAGCAGCTCGGGACTAGCGGGAGAGATTTCCTACAATGAGCAGTTCTTC.

The table lists this clone with a few counts. The gene calls are TRBV5-8 and TRBJ1-5; D not certain. The germline CDR1 and CDR2 sequences are SGHTS and YDEGEE. The CDR3 spans 15 residues. V was clipped by 0 bases and J by 5 bases, with 12 bases between them. The CDR3 sequence: CASSLAVGGDQPQHF. Written as DNA, the CDR3 is TGTGCCAGCAGCTTGGCCGTAGGAGGTGATCAGCCCCAGCATTTT.

This clone was recorded only once. J is TRBJ2-7 and V is TRBV5-5; D possibly corresponds to TRBD1 (7 bases). The CDR3 is 17 amino acids. Germline V lookup: CDR1 SGHKS, CDR2 YYEKEE (reference sequence). Trimming pared 1 base from V and 0 bases from J, leaving 17 bases between. The CDR3 DNA reads TGTGCCAGCAGCTTGACATGGAGGGGGACAGTCTCCTACGAGCAGTACTTC. Translated: CASSLTWRGTVSYEQYF.

This clone turned up a few times. The J gene is TRBJ1-2, the V gene TRBV5-6; a possible D gene is TRBD1 (5 bases). The CDR3 is 14 amino acids. V gave up 4 bases and J gave up 8 bases, with 18 bases separating them. Germline V gene data show CDR1 as SGHDT and CDR2 as YYEEEE. In nucleotides, the CDR3 is TGTGCCAGCAGCCGCAAAAACAGGCCTCGGGGCTACACCTTC. Translation: CASSRKNRPRGYTF.

This clone was observed a few times. The V and J genes are TRBV19 and TRBJ1-2, with D maybe TRBD1 (6 bases). From germline, CDR1 is LNHDA and CDR2 SQIVND (reference sequence). Trimming cost V 6 bases and J 4 bases, with 24 bases left between them. CDR3 length equals 17 residues. CDR3 DNA sequence: TGTGCCAGTAGAAAGACTCCAACAGGGAATGTTGCCTATGGCTACACCTTC. Amino acid sequence: CASRKTPTGNVAYGYTF.

This clone came up once. V and J are TRBV4-2 and TRBJ2-5; TRBD2 agrees at 8 bases. This CDR3 has 16 residues. The germline V gene has CDR1 LGHNA and CDR2 YNFKEQ. Trimming at V came to 0 bases and at J to 3 bases, leaving 6 bases not matched to a gene. The CDR3, as DNA: TGTGCCAGCAGCCAAGATGACGGGAGGGCTAAAGAGACCCAGTACTTC. It yields the protein CASSQDDGRAKETQYF.

By proportion, this clone is medium-sized (0.01 to 0.1%). The rearrangement joins TRBV19 to TRBJ1-1; no definite D call. The germline V gene has CDR1 LNHDA and CDR2 SQIVND (reference sequence). The CDR3 extends over 14 amino acids. The V end lost 4 bases, the J end lost 0 bases, and 9 bases lay between the germline ends. The CDR3 nucleotides read TGTGCCAGTAGTACAGACTCCCTGAACACTGAAGCTTTCTTT. This sequence encodes CASSTDSLNTEAFF.

V usage is TRBV5-6 and J usage is TRBJ2-7; TRBD1 aligns across 7 bases. Per germline, CDR1 SGHDT and CDR2 YYEEEE. The CDR3 is 14 residues long. Trimming removed 2 bases from V and 3 bases from J; junction bases left unmatched: 5. The CDR3 nucleotides read TGTGCCAGCAGCTTAAGACAGGGAATCTACGAGCAGTACTTC. This encodes CASSLRQGIYEQYF.

This rearrangement joins TRBV7-9 to TRBJ1-2, with D maybe TRBD1 (5 bases). Germline V lookup: CDR1 SEHNR, CDR2 FQNEAQ (reference sequence). This CDR3 is built from 15 residues. The V end lost 1 base, the J end lost 2 bases, and 11 bases lay between the germline ends. The chain's CDR3 is CASSLDWGPNYGYTF. The CDR3 bases are TGTGCCAGCAGCTTAGATTGGGGCCCAAACTATGGCTACACCTTC.

The genes are TRBV5-4 and TRBJ1-4, with a weak D call TRBD1 (5 bases). Trimming shortened V by 4 bases and J by 7 bases, and 17 bases separated the two germline ends. This CDR3 comprises 15 residues. CDR1 and CDR2 (germline): SGHNT, YYREEE (reference sequence). CDR3 DNA: TGTGCCAGCAGCCTACAACAGGCAGGCAGTGAAAAACTGTTTTTT. Its protein is CASSLQQAGSEKLFF.

The J gene is TRBJ1-1, the V gene TRBV9, with unresolved D. This CDR3 has 12 amino acids. V was shortened by 3 bases and J by 5 bases, with 8 bases between the two germline ends. Germline V gene data show CDR1 as SGDLS and CDR2 as YYNGEE. The CDR3, as DNA: TGTGCCAGCAGCGATCTCGGGACTGAAGCTTTCTTT. Amino acid sequence: CASSDLGTEAFF.

The rearrangement links TRBV5-6 to TRBJ1-6, with 8 bases lining up with TRBD1. V dropped 4 bases and J dropped 10; count of bases not matched to a gene: 4. Germline values: CDR1 SGHDT, CDR2 YYEEEE. The CDR3 totals 13 residues. The chain's CDR3 is CASSRTGKSPLHF. As DNA, the CDR3 is TGTGCCAGCAGCCGGACAGGGAAATCACCCCTCCACTTT.

The chain carries TRBV4-1 and TRBJ1-2; 10 nucleotides align to TRBD1. V lost 2 bases, J lost 8 bases, and 8 bases stayed unmatched. The CDR3 length is 15 residues. CDR1 and CDR2 from the germline V gene are MGHRA and YSYEKL. CDR3 region: CASSQLGTGVGGYTF. CDR3 bases: TGCGCCAGCAGCCAACTCGGGACAGGGGTTGGGGGCTACACCTTC.

The CDR3 region has the DNA TGTGCCAGCAGTTTAATCAGGGAAAGCAATCAGCCCCAGCATTTT. Translation: CASSLIRESNQPQHF. J is TRBJ1-5 and V is TRBV28; tentative D call: TRBD1 (5 bases). V shed 2 bases and J shed 1 base, with 9 bases lying between them. The CDR3 loop spans 15 amino acids. Germline assignment: CDR1 MDHEN and CDR2 SYDVKM.

V is TRBV13 and J is TRBJ2-1; the D gene is possibly TRBD2 (6 bases). The length of the CDR3 is 15 residues. V was trimmed by 1 base and J by 1 base, leaving 8 bases between them. Germline loops: CDR1 PRHDT, CDR2 FYEKMQ (reference sequence). Here the CDR3 DNA reads TGTGCCAGCAGCTTAGAGGCGGGGTCCTACAATGAGCAGTTCTTC. The encoded protein is CASSLEAGSYNEQFF.

The chain combines TRBV30 with TRBJ2-5; TRBD2 agrees at 8 bases. V shed 0 bases and J 5 bases; nucleotides not matched to a gene: 2. CDR1 is GTSNPN, CDR2 SVGIG, per germline (reference sequence). This CDR3 contains 13 residues. For the CDR3, the DNA is TGTGCCTGGAGTGTCGGGACTAGGGAGACCCAGTACTTC. This gives the protein CAWSVGTRETQYF.

The chain couples TRBV27 to TRBJ1-4, with D possibly matching TRBD1 (5 bases). The germline V and J ends were trimmed by 2 bases and 6 bases, with 16 bases remaining between them. The CDR3 consists of 16 residues. The germline V gene has CDR1 MNHEY and CDR2 SMNVEV (reference sequence). As DNA, the CDR3 is TGTGCCAGCAGTTTAGGGCAGGGAAGGTGGTATGAAAAACTGTTTTTT. It specifies CASSLGQGRWYEKLFF.